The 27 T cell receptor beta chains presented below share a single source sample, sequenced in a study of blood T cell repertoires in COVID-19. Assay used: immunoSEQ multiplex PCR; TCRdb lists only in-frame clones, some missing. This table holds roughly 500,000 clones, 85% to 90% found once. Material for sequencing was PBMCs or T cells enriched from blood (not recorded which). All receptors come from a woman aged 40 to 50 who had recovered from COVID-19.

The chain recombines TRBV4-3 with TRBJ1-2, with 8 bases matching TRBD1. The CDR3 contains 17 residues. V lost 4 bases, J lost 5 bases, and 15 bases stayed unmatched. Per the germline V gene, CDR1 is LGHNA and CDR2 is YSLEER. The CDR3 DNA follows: TGCGCCAGCAGCCGGCGTTACATCCAGGGGGCAATGTATGGCTACACCTTC. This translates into CASSRRYIQGAMYGYTF.

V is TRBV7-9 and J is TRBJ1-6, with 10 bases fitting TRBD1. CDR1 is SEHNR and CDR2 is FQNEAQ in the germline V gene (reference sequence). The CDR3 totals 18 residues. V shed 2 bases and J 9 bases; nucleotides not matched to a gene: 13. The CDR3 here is CASSLHRDRGPFGSPLHF. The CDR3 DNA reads TGTGCCAGCAGCTTACACCGGGACAGGGGACCTTTTGGTTCACCCCTCCACTTT.

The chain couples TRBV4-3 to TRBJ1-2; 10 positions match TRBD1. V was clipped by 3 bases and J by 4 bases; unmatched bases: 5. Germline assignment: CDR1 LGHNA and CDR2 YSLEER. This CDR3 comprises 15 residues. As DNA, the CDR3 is TGCGCCAGCAGCCATGAAAGGACAGGGGGCTATGGCTACACCTTC. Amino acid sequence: CASSHERTGGYGYTF.

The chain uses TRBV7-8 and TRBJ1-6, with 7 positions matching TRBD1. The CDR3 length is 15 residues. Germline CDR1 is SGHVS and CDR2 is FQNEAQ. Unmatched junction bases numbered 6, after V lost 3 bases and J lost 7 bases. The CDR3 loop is CASSFLAGGNSPLHF. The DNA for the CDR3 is TGTGCCAGCAGCTTTTTGGCAGGGGGAAATTCACCCCTCCACTTT.

CDR3 protein: CASSPGQGGYNEQFF. CDR3 nucleotide sequence: TGTGCCAGCTCACCGGGACAGGGGGGTTACAATGAGCAGTTCTTC. This rearrangement joins TRBV18 to TRBJ2-1, with TRBD1 matching over 11 bases. CDR3 size: 15 residues. Looked up from germline, CDR1 is KGHSH and CDR2 is LQKENI. V shed 3 bases, J shed 4 bases, and the junction held 2 bases outside the gene matches.

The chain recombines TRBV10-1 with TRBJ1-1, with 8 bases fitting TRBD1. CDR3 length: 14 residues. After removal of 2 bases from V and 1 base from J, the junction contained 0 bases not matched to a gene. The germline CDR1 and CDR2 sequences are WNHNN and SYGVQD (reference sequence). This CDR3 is CASSETGGNTEAFF. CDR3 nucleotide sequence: TGCGCCAGCAGTGAGACAGGGGGGAACACTGAAGCTTTCTTT.

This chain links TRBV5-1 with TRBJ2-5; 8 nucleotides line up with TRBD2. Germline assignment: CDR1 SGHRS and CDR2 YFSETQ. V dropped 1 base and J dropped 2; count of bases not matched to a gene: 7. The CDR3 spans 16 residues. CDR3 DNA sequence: TGCGCCAGCAGCTTGATACCTCCGGGGGGGCAAGAGACCCAGTACTTC. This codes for CASSLIPPGGQETQYF.

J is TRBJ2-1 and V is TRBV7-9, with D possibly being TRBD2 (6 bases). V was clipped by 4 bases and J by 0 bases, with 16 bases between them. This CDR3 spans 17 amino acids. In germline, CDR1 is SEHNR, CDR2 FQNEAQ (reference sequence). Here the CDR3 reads CASSSEFYGSSYNEQFF. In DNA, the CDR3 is TGTGCCAGCAGCTCCGAATTCTACGGGAGCTCCTACAATGAGCAGTTCTTC.

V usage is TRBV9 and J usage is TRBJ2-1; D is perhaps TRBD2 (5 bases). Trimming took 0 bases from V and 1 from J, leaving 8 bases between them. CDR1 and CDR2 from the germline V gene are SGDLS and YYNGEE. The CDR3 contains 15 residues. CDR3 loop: CASSVAGTSYNEQFF. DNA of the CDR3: TGTGCCAGCAGCGTAGCGGGAACTTCCTACAATGAGCAGTTCTTC. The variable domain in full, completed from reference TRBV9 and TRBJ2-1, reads DSGVTQTPKHLITATGQRVTLRCSPRSGDLSVYWYQQSLDQGLQFLIQYYNGEERAKGNILERFSAQQFPDLHSELNLSSLELGDSALYFCASSVAGTSYNEQFFGPGTRLTVL.

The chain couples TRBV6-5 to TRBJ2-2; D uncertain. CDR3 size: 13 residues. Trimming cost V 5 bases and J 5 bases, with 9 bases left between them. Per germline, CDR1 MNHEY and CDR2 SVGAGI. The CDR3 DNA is TGTGCCAGCAGTCAGATTCCGACCGGGGAGCTGTTTTTT. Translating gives CASSQIPTGELFF.

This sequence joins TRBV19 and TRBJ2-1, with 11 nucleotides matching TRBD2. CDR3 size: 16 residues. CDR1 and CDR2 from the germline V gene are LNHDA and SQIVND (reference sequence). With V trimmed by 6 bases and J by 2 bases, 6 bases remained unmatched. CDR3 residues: CASRLAGVVPYNEQFF. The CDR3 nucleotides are TGTGCCAGTAGACTAGCGGGAGTAGTCCCCTACAATGAGCAGTTCTTC.

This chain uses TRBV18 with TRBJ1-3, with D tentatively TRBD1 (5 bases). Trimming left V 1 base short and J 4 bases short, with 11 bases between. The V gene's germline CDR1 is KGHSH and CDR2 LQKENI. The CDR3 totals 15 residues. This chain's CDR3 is CASSPRSGSGNTIYF. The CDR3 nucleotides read TGTGCCAGCTCACCACGCTCAGGGTCGGGAAACACCATATATTTT.

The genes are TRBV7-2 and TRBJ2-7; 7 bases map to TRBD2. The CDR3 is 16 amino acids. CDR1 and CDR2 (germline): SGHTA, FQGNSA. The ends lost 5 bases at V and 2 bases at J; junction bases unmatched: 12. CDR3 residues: CASSAAGTNLAYEQYF. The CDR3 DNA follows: TGTGCCAGCAGCGCTGCCGGGACTAATTTGGCCTACGAGCAGTACTTC.

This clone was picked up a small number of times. Written as DNA, the CDR3 is TGTGCCAGCAGATATACAGGGGGCCGGGGGAACTATGGCTACACCTTC. Its translation: CASRYTGGRGNYGYTF. The V call is TRBV7-2, the J call TRBJ1-2, with TRBD1 matching over 9 bases. CDR3 length: 16 amino acids. V was pared by 6 bases and J by 2 bases, with 10 bases of the junction left unmatched. Germline lookup yields CDR1 SGHTA and CDR2 FQGNSA.

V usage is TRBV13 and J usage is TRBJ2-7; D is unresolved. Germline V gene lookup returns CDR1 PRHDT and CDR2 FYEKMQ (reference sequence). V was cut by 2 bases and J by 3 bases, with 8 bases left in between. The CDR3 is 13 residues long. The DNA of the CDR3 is TGTGCCAGCAGCTTACCCGGAGACTACGAGCAGTACTTC. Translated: CASSLPGDYEQYF. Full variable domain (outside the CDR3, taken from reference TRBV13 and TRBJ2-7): AAGVIQSPRHLIKEKRETATLKCYPIPRHDTVYWYQQGPGQDPQFLISFYEKMQSDKGSIPDRFSAQQFSDYHSELNMSSLELGDSALYFCASSLPGDYEQYFGPGTRLTVT.

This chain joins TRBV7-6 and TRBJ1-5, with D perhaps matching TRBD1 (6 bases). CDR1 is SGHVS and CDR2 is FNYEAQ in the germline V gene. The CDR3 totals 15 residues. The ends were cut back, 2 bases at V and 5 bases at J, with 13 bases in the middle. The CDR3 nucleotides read TGTGCCAGCAGCTTATGGCAGGGGAGAGATCAGCCCCAGCATTTT. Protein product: CASSLWQGRDQPQHF.

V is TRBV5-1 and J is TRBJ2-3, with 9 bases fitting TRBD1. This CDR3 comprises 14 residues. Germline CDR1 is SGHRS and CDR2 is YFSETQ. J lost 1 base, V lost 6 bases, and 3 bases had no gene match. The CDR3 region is CASTRDRGTDTQYF. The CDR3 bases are TGCGCCAGCACCAGGGACAGGGGCACAGATACGCAGTATTTT.

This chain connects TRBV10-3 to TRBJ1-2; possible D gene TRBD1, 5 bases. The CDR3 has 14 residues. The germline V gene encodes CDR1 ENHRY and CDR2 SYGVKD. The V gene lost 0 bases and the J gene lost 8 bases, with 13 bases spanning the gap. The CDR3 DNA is TGTGCCATCAGTGAGTCACCCAGGGCAGGGGGCTACACCTTC. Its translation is CAISESPRAGGYTF.

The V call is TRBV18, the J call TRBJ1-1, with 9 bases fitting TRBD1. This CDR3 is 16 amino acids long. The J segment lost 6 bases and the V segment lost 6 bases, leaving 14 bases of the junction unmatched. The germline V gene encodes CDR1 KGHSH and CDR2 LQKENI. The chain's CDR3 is CASSPSPGQGPSEAFF. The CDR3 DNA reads TGTGCCAGCTCCCCTTCTCCGGGACAGGGCCCCTCTGAAGCTTTCTTT.

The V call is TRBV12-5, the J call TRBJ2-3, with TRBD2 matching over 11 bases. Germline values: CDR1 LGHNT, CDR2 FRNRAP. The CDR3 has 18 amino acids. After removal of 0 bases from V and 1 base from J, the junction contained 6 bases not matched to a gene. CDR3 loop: CASGLVQTSGNGTDTQYF. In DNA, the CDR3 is TGTGCTAGTGGTTTGGTTCAGACTAGCGGGAACGGCACAGATACGCAGTATTTT.

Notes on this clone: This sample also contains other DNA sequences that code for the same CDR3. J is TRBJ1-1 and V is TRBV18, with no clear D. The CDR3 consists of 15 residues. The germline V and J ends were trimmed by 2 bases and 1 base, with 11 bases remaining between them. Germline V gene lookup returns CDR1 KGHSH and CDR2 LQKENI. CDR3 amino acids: CASSPRREGNTEAFF. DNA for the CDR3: TGTGCCAGCTCACCAAGAAGGGAGGGGAACACTGAAGCTTTCTTT. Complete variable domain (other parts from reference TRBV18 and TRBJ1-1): NAGVMQNPRHLVRRRGQEARLRCSPMKGHSHVYWYRQLPEEGLKFMVYLQKENIIDESGMPKERFSAEFPKEGPSILRIQQVVRGDSAAYFCASSPRREGNTEAFFGQGTRLTVV.

CDR3 nucleotide sequence: TGTGCCAGCAGCCAAGAGCAGATTAACTATGGCTACACCTTC. It translates to CASSQEQINYGYTF. V and J are TRBV14 and TRBJ1-2; D is unresolved. Germline V gene sequence: CDR1 SGHDN, CDR2 FVKESK. Trimming took 0 bases from V and 1 from J, leaving 6 bases between them. The CDR3 is 14 amino acids. The whole variable domain, remainder taken from reference TRBV14 and TRBJ1-2, is EAGVTQFPSHSVIEKGQTVTLRCDPISGHDNLYWYRRVMGKEIKFLLHFVKESKQDESGMPNNRFLAERTGGTYSTLKVQPAELEDSGVYFCASSQEQINYGYTFGSGTRLTVV.

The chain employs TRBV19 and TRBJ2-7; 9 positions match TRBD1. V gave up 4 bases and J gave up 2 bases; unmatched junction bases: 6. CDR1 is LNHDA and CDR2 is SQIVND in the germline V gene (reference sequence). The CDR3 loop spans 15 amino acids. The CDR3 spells CASSTLTGGPYEQYF. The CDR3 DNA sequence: TGTGCCAGTAGTACTCTGACAGGGGGTCCCTACGAGCAGTACTTC. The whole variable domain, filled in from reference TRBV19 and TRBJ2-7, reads DGGITQSPKYLFRKEGQNVTLSCEQNLNHDAMYWYRQDPGQGLRLIYYSQIVNDFQKGDIAEGYSVSREKKESFPLTVTSAQKNPTAFYLCASSTLTGGPYEQYFGPGTRLTVT.

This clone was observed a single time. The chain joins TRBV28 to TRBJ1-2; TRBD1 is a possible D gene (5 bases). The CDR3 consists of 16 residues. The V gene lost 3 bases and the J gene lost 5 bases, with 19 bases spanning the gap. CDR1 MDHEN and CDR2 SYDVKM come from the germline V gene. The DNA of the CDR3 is TGTGCCAGCAGTTTGGTCTACAGGCGGCGGGGGTATGGCTACACCTTC. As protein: CASSLVYRRRGYGYTF.

The CDR3 nucleotides are TGCGCCACTGCTTCAGGTGGGGGCTCTAGCACAGATACGCAGTATTTT. Residues: CATASGGGSSTDTQYF. This rearrangement joins TRBV10-2 to TRBJ2-3; D possibly corresponds to TRBD1 (6 bases). Germline V CDR1 and CDR2: WSHSY, SAAADI. V was shortened by 10 bases and J by 0 bases, with 20 bases between the two germline ends. The CDR3 contains 16 residues.

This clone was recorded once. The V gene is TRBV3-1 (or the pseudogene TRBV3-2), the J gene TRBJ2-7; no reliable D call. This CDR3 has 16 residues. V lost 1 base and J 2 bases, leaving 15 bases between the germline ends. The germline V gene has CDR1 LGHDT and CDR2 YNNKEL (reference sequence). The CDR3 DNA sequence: TGTGCCAGCAGCCAAGGAGCGTCAGTACCTCCCTACGAGCAGTACTTC. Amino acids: CASSQGASVPPYEQYF.

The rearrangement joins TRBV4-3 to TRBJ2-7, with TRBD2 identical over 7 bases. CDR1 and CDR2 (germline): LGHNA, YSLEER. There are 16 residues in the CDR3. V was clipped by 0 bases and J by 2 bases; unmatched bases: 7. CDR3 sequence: CASSQETERGTYEQYF. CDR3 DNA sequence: TGCGCCAGCAGCCAAGAAACCGAGCGGGGCACCTACGAGCAGTACTTC.